This record covers a single T cell receptor beta chain. Antigen unknown. Trimming removed 6 bases at V and 2 bases at J, with 14 bases between. This CDR3 spans 15 amino acids. Germline V lookup: CDR1 SNHLY, CDR2 FYNNEI. This sample stems from a study of T cell responses to AZD1222 COVID-19 vaccine. General study points: The span of vaccine-associated CD4 TCRs extended across spike, with dominance at 160-218 and 743-854. Repertoires were sampled only after the peak T cell response. A rise in Spike-specific TCR breadth and depth followed two AZD1222 doses.

The protocol was immunoSEQ multiplex PCR, while the TCRdb copy is restricted to in-frame clones and leaves out a portion. Altogether about 150,000 clones are present, 80% to 90% being singletons, with the ten largest covering about 6.9%. Sequencing used peripheral blood, obtained on day 0 of AZD1222 vaccination. V usage is TRBV2 and J usage is TRBJ1-5; D is possibly TRBD1 (5 bases). This receptor was identified in an adult in good health. This CDR3 is CASSYRGGRNQPQHF. The DNA of the CDR3 is TGTGCCAGCAGCTACCGGGGGGGTCGCAATCAGCCCCAGCATTTT.